This is a list of T cell receptor beta chains from one sample in a study of cytomegalovirus exposure and HLA in healthy donors. Generated by immunoSEQ multiplex PCR, the TCRdb table keeps only in-frame clones and is missing some. The table lists 120,000 or so clones, 88% of them singletons, with approximately 1.5% in the top ten. Input material: PBMCs. All receptors derive from a man aged 30 to 45 in good health and CMV-seronegative. The CDR3 runs from the conserved cysteine through the conserved F or W. D genes are given only for firm matches. Clone size is stated in some rows and not others, as once, few, many or a class when expanded.

TRBD1,.,TRBJ1-2,TRBV2,CASSEWTGVYGYTF,TGTGCCAGCAGTGAGTGGACAGGGGTCTATGGCTACACCTTC
.,.,TRBJ1-2,TRBV2,CANKSEGANYGYTF,TGTGCCAACAAATCAGAGGGAGCTAACTATGGCTACACCTTC
.,.,TRBJ2-2,TRBV5-6,CASSLNTGELFF,TGTGCCAGCAGCCTCAACACCGGGGAGCTGTTTTTT
TRBD2,few,TRBJ2-1,TRBV7-2,CASSLGLAGGEQFF,TGTGCCAGCAGCTTAGGACTAGCGGGAGGCGAGCAGTTCTTC
.,.,TRBJ1-3,TRBV11-2,CASSTRVPGNTIYF,TGTGCCAGCAGCACCCGGGTCCCTGGAAACACCATATATTTT
TRBD2,.,TRBJ2-7,TRBV5-1,CASSPGLAGGNYEQYF,TGCGCCAGCAGCCCGGGACTAGCGGGAGGGAACTACGAGCAGTACTTC
TRBD2,few,TRBJ2-2,TRBV6-4,CASSELAGDTGELFF,TGTGCCAGCAGTGAACTAGCGGGAGACACCGGGGAGCTGTTTTTT
.,.,TRBJ1-5,TRBV2,CASRVDSQYQPQHF,TGTGCCAGCAGAGTGGACAGCCAGTATCAGCCCCAGCATTTT
.,.,TRBJ1-1,TRBV6-4,CASSETENTEAFF,TGTGCCAGCAGTGAGACAGAAAACACTGAAGCTTTCTTT
TRBD1,.,TRBJ2-5,TRBV7-9,CASSMWTGQETQYF,TGTGCCAGCAGCATGTGGACAGGACAAGAGACCCAGTACTTC
TRBD1,.,TRBJ2-6,TRBV27,CASTPTGGEAGANVLTF,TGTGCCAGCACCCCGACAGGGGGGGAAGCTGGGGCCAACGTCCTGACTTTC
.,.,TRBJ1-6,TRBV5-1,CASSPGHDNSPLHF,TGCGCCAGCAGCCCGGGACATGATAATTCACCCCTCCACTTT
.,.,TRBJ1-1,TRBV19,CASSMDRNTEAFF,TGTGCCAGTAGTATGGACAGGAACACTGAAGCTTTCTTT
TRBD1,.,TRBJ2-7,TRBV6-5,CASSRQGTTIHEQYF,TGTGCCAGCAGTCGACAGGGTACAACCATCCACGAGCAGTACTTC
.,.,TRBJ2-2,TRBV7-3,CASSPDSRDTGELFF,TGTGCCAGCAGCCCGGACAGCCGAGACACCGGGGAGCTGTTTTTT
TRBD1,.,TRBJ1-2,TRBV4-2,CASSQDNTGGNYGYTF,TGTGCCAGCAGCCAAGATAACACAGGGGGAAACTATGGCTACACCTTC
TRBD2,.,TRBJ2-1,TRBV10-3,CAIGGGTTAGVINEQFF,TGTGCCATCGGGGGCGGGACTACAGCGGGAGTCATCAATGAGCAGTTCTTC
TRBD1,.,TRBJ2-7,TRBV5-1,CASSLEPGQGGPPYEQYF,TGCGCCAGCAGCCTGGAGCCGGGACAGGGGGGTCCGCCTTACGAGCAGTACTTC
.,few,TRBJ2-3,TRBV7-2,CASSLSGIPYSTDTQYF,TGTGCCAGCAGCTTATCCGGGATCCCTTATAGCACAGATACGCAGTATTTT
.,.,TRBJ1-3,TRBV5-1,CASSTGQTYSGNTIYF,TGCGCCAGCAGTACCGGACAGACCTACTCTGGAAACACCATATATTTT
TRBD2,.,TRBJ2-5,TRBV19,CASSIEGAGEETQYF,TGTGCCAGTAGTATAGAAGGAGCGGGAGAAGAGACCCAGTACTTC
.,.,TRBJ2-1,TRBV4-1,CASSQAAEAPTNEQFF,TGCGCCAGCAGCCAAGCGGCGGAAGCTCCTACAAATGAGCAGTTCTTC
.,.,TRBJ1-5,TRBV6-6,CASSPGGDPPQHF,TGTGCCAGCAGCCCGGGGGGTGATCCGCCCCAGCATTTT
TRBD1,.,TRBJ2-1,TRBV15,CATSSDQDRGQLAYNEQFF,TGTGCCACCAGCAGTGATCAGGACAGGGGGCAACTCGCCTACAATGAGCAGTTCTTC
TRBD1,.,TRBJ2-2,TRBV15,CATSGLGTGNTGELFF,TGTGCCACCAGCGGTTTGGGGACAGGGAACACCGGGGAGCTGTTTTTT
TRBD1,.,TRBJ1-1,TRBV9,CASSVVGTGVTEAFF,TGTGCCAGCAGCGTAGTAGGGACAGGGGTTACTGAAGCTTTCTTT
TRBD1,.,TRBJ2-7,TRBV5-1,CASSLGGQGNYEQYF,TGCGCCAGCAGCTTGGGGGGACAGGGGAACTACGAGCAGTACTTC
TRBD1,few,TRBJ1-4,TRBV28,CASRGQPGQGQEKLFF,TGTGCCAGCAGGGGCCAGCCGGGACAGGGTCAGGAAAAACTGTTTTTT
TRBD1,.,TRBJ1-2,TRBV19,CATRQGRHTF,TGTGCCACCCGACAGGGACGACACACCTTC
TRBD1,.,TRBJ2-7,TRBV30,CAWSESETGGYEQYF,TGTGCCTGGAGTGAGTCAGAGACAGGGGGCTACGAGCAGTACTTC
.,once,TRBJ1-4,TRBV6-5,CASSYIRTNEKLFF,TGTGCCAGCAGTTACATCCGAACTAATGAAAAACTGTTTTTT
TRBD2,.,TRBJ2-1,TRBV25-1,CASSEQTSGHFSNEQFF,TGTGCCAGCAGTGAACAGACTAGCGGACATTTCTCTAATGAGCAGTTCTTC
.,.,TRBJ2-7,TRBV5-1,CASSTYPGEQYF,TGCGCCAGCAGCACGTATCCAGGCGAGCAGTACTTC
.,.,TRBJ2-7,TRBV4-2,CASSQASYEQYF,TGTGCCAGCAGCCAAGCTAGCTACGAGCAGTACTTC
.,.,TRBJ1-1,TRBV7-3,CASSPTTVTEAFF,TGTGCCAGCAGCCCCACGACAGTCACTGAAGCTTTCTTT
.,.,TRBJ2-1,TRBV9,CASSASDSHNEQFF,TGTGCCAGCAGCGCTTCGGACAGCCACAATGAGCAGTTCTTC
.,.,TRBJ2-7,TRBV4-2,CASSQDGVHEQYF,TGTGCCAGCAGCCAAGATGGAGTCCACGAGCAGTACTTC
TRBD2,.,TRBJ2-7,TRBV15,CATSREVGLAGFYEQYF,TGTGCCACCAGCAGAGAGGTGGGACTAGCGGGCTTCTACGAGCAGTACTTC
TRBD2,.,TRBJ2-1,TRBV5-6,CASSLGLVGNEQFF,TGTGCCAGCAGCTTAGGACTAGTCGGCAATGAGCAGTTCTTC